The 10 T cell receptor beta chains presented below share a single source sample, sequenced in a study of regulatory T cells in long-lasting Graves disease. Documented time point: newly diagnosed GD, antithyroid drugs for less than 3 months. The TCR library used RNA extracted from PBMCs. HTBI primers from iRepertoire and Arm-PCR of CDR3 regions yielded the TCR beta libraries. From the multiplex PCR reads, TCRdb called clonotypes with MiXCR, one entry per CDR3 protein. This sample carries some 460,000 distinct CDR3 sequences, around 15% of them seen once, and the ten largest clones take 10% to 15%. These same records also appear under a second study, on T cells in Graves' hyperthyroidism and ophthalmopathy.

The sample in question was peripheral blood mononuclear cells (PBMCs), obtained at new diagnosis, from a patient treated with antithyroid drugs. The receptor source for this set is a man between 35 and 55 years old with Graves disease.

The V call is TRBV18, the J call TRBJ1-6; D unclear. Germline values: CDR1 KGHSH, CDR2 LQKENI. V was shortened by 6 bases and J by 7 bases, with 16 bases between the two germline ends. CDR3 length: 15 residues. CDR3 nucleotides: TGTGCCAGCTCTCGAACGGGCGCACGGAATTCACCCCTCCACTTT. It is translated as CASSRTGARNSPLHF.

This clonotype was seen more than once but under ten times. The V and J genes are TRBV28 and TRBJ2-4; 7 nucleotides agree with TRBD2. J was trimmed by 8 bases and V by 5 bases; bases with no gene match: 0. Germline CDR1 is MDHEN and CDR2 is SYDVKM. The CDR3 extends over 11 amino acids. The CDR3 here is CASSRGDIQYF. DNA of the CDR3: TGTGCCAGCAGTCGGGGGGACATTCAGTACTTC. The full variable domain, rest sourced from reference TRBV28 and TRBJ2-4, is DVKVTQSSRYLVKRTGEKVFLECVQDMDHENMFWYRQDPGLGLRLIYFSYDVKMKEKGDIPEGYSVSREKKERFSLILESASTNQTSMYLCASSRGDIQYFGAGTRLSVL.

This clonotype showed up just a few times. The chain joins TRBV10-2 to TRBJ1-2; D unclear. V lost 4 bases and J 6 bases, leaving 9 bases between the germline ends. Germline loops: CDR1 WSHSY, CDR2 SAAADI. The CDR3 sequence is 12 residues long. The chain's CDR3 is CASSVGLDGYTF. As DNA, the CDR3 is TGCGCCAGCAGTGTAGGACTGGATGGCTACACCTTC.

This clonotype was observed a handful of times. The chain combines TRBV7-2 with TRBJ2-7, with unresolved D. This CDR3 has 11 amino acids. Germline V CDR1 and CDR2: SGHTA, FQGNSA. The V gene lost 1 base and the J gene lost 6 bases, with 4 bases spanning the gap. For the CDR3, the DNA is TGTGCCAGCAGCTTAGTTGTCGAGCAGTACTTC. It codes for CASSLVVEQYF.

This clonotype has more than one count but fewer than ten. The chain couples TRBV4-1 to TRBJ1-2; D is possibly TRBD1 (5 bases). V was cut by 1 base and J by 2 bases, with 14 bases left in between. In germline, CDR1 is MGHRA, CDR2 YSYEKL. This CDR3 is 16 amino acids long. CDR3 loop: CASSQVSGGGNYGYTF. For the CDR3, the DNA is TGCGCCAGCAGCCAAGTTTCTGGGGGGGGAAACTATGGCTACACCTTC.

This clonotype has at least ten counts. The V and J genes are TRBV2 and TRBJ1-3; D perhaps matches TRBD1 (5 bases). CDR3 size: 16 residues. Trimming stripped 5 bases from V and 0 bases from J, with 14 bases between. Germline-derived CDR1 and CDR2 are SNHLY and FYNNEI. CDR3 amino acids: CASSPFVDSSGNTIYF. The CDR3 DNA reads as TGTGCCAGCAGTCCTTTCGTTGACAGCTCTGGAAACACCATATATTTT.

This clonotype was recorded many times. V gene TRBV12-3 or TRBV12-4 combines with J gene TRBJ1-5; 8 bases align to TRBD1. The CDR3 contains 16 residues. V trimming: 3 bases; J trimming: 2 bases; junction bases outside the gene matches: 6. CDR3 bases: TGTGCCAGCAGTTTGGCAGGGGGCTTTGGCAATCAGCCCCAGCATTTT. It codes for CASSLAGGFGNQPQHF.

As regards this clonotype: The CDR3 carries no conserved terminal phenylalanine or tryptophan, so it likely arises from a read error. The chain recombines TRBV12-3 or TRBV12-4 with TRBJ2-7, with no clear D. The CDR3 contains 13 residues. V gave up 3 bases and J gave up 2 bases, with 8 bases separating them. The CDR3 is CASSLTRTYEQYL. In nucleotides, the CDR3 is TGTGCCAGCAGTTTGACCCGTACCTACGAGCAGTACCTC.

This clonotype occurred many times. The CDR3 loop is CASSFRTEAFF. The CDR3 DNA follows: TGTGCCAGCAGTTTTCGCACTGAAGCTTTCTTT. The chain couples TRBV28 to TRBJ1-1; D remains ambiguous. There are 11 residues in the CDR3. Germline CDR1 and CDR2: MDHEN and SYDVKM. Deletions cut 3 bases from V and 4 bases from J, with 3 bases between.

Many counts were recorded for this clonotype. V and J are TRBV20-1 and TRBJ2-5, with D possibly matching TRBD2 (5 bases). The V gene's germline CDR1 is DFQATT and CDR2 SNEGSKA (reference sequence). The CDR3 spans 14 residues. Trimming cost V 8 bases and J 1 base, with 17 bases left between them. The CDR3: CSTEDGVLQETQYF. The DNA for the CDR3 is TGCAGTACCGAGGACGGGGTCCTCCAAGAGACCCAGTACTTC.